The entry below gives a single T cell receptor beta chain sequence along with its context. Its antigen is currently unknown. This sample is drawn from a study of siplizumab effects on memory and regulatory T cells. The CDR3 extends over 15 amino acids. With V trimmed by 3 bases and J by 1 base, 6 bases remained unmatched. CDR1 LNHDA and CDR2 SQIVND come from the germline V gene (reference sequence). Profiled with immunoSEQ multiplex PCR; TCRdb holds only in-frame clones, not every one. The top ten clones hold 1.5% to 2% of a sample with tens of thousands of clones, around nine tenths of them seen once. Study-level results: Whether proliferating Tregs in siplizumab cultures suppress was not functionally confirmed. Naive T cells seemed more diverse than memory cells and seemed major alloresponse contributors. Proliferating clones, CD4+ or CD8+, lacked an assignable naive or memory phenotype in roughly 75-95% of cases.

The clonotype comes from a human donor in good health. The chain links TRBV19 to TRBJ2-7, with 7 positions matching TRBD2. Sequenced input: Tregs sorted from blood. CDR3 sequence: CASSMAYGRSYEQYF. CDR3 nucleotide sequence: TGTGCCAGTAGTATGGCTTACGGGAGGTCCTACGAGCAGTACTTC.